Following are 20 T cell receptor beta chains from one sample sequenced in a study of blood T cell repertoires in COVID-19. Assay used: immunoSEQ multiplex PCR; TCRdb lists only in-frame clones, some missing. The repertoire holds tens of thousands of clones, 65% to 90% seen once, with around 7% in the top ten. Material for sequencing was peripheral blood. The receptors originated from a man aged 35-49 years with acute or convalescent COVID-19.

J is TRBJ2-3 and V is TRBV11-3; D is uncertain. The V end lost 0 bases, the J end lost 5 bases, and 15 bases lay between the germline ends. Germline CDR1 is SGHNT and CDR2 is YENEEA. The CDR3 loop spans 16 amino acids. CDR3 nucleotide sequence: TGTGCCAGCAGCTTAGATCCCCCTAGGCGAGAAGATACGCAGTATTTT. Translation: CASSLDPPRREDTQYF.

This chain connects TRBV11-2 to TRBJ2-7; D uncertain. There are 15 residues in the CDR3. Deletions cut 5 bases from V and 3 bases from J, with 17 bases between. Germline V lookup: CDR1 SGHAT, CDR2 FQNNGV. CDR3 residues: CASSQNPLGFYEQYF. The CDR3 DNA is TGTGCCAGCAGCCAGAATCCTCTAGGCTTCTACGAGCAGTACTTC.

The rearrangement links TRBV9 to TRBJ2-2; TRBD1 matches 10 bases. The CDR3 covers 16 residues. After removal of 0 bases from V and 4 bases from J, the junction contained 3 bases not matched to a gene. Germline assignment: CDR1 SGDLS and CDR2 YYNGEE. The CDR3 region has the DNA TGTGCCAGCAGCGTAGCTGGGGACAGGGGCACCGGGGAGCTGTTTTTT. It yields the protein CASSVAGDRGTGELFF.

The chain combines TRBV3-1 (or the pseudogene TRBV3-2) with TRBJ1-2, with D tentatively TRBD1 (6 bases). The V end lost 6 bases, the J end lost 5 bases, and 13 bases lay between the germline ends. The CDR3 runs to 13 residues. The germline V gene encodes CDR1 LGHDT and CDR2 YNNKEL (reference sequence). In DNA form, the CDR3 reads TGTGCCAGCAGACAGGGCGGTGGGTATGGCTACACCTTC. It encodes CASRQGGGYGYTF.

V usage is TRBV19 and J usage is TRBJ1-6; 7 positions match TRBD1. J lost 8 bases, V lost 5 bases, and 3 bases had no gene match. CDR3 length: 13 amino acids. Per germline, CDR1 LNHDA and CDR2 SQIVND (reference sequence). CDR3 in amino acids: CASSDDRDSPLHF. In nucleotides, the CDR3 is TGTGCCAGTAGTGACGACAGGGATTCACCCCTCCACTTT.

This clone was detected a few times. The gene calls are TRBV2 and TRBJ1-4; D is undetermined. This CDR3 spans 13 amino acids. CDR1 and CDR2 from the germline V gene are SNHLY and FYNNEI. V lost 8 bases to trimming and J lost 5 bases, with 12 bases between them. The CDR3 nucleotides are TGTGCCAGCGCGGTAGGAATAAATGAAAAACTGTTTTTT. Translated, it gives CASAVGINEKLFF.

The rearrangement joins TRBV6-5 to TRBJ1-3, with D tentatively TRBD1 (5 bases). Germline values: CDR1 MNHEY, CDR2 SVGAGI. Trimming stripped 5 bases from V and 1 base from J, with 9 bases between. CDR3 length: 14 residues. This chain's CDR3 is CASSRGGSGNTIYF. The DNA for the CDR3 is TGTGCCAGCAGTCGGGGGGGGTCTGGAAACACCATATATTTT.

The chain links TRBV9 to TRBJ1-6; possibly TRBD1 for D (5 bases). Trimming pared 0 bases from V and 10 bases from J, leaving 11 bases between. This CDR3 has 14 residues. Germline values: CDR1 SGDLS, CDR2 YYNGEE. CDR3 amino acids: CASSVGGGGSPLHF. Here the CDR3 DNA reads TGTGCCAGCAGCGTAGGGGGCGGGGGATCACCCCTCCACTTT.

This clone was recorded once. The rearrangement links TRBV4-1 to TRBJ1-1; possibly TRBD1 for D (6 bases). Germline-derived CDR1 and CDR2 are MGHRA and YSYEKL. CDR3 size: 16 residues. V lost 5 bases to trimming and J lost 3 bases, with 19 bases between them. This CDR3 is CASSYMIRTEYTEAFF. DNA of the CDR3: TGCGCCAGCAGCTACATGATTAGGACAGAATACACTGAAGCTTTCTTT.

The chain employs TRBV21-1 and TRBJ2-1; the table's D call, TRBD2, was not checked against the DNA. TRBV21-1 is deemed a pseudogene. The CDR3 length is 14 residues. The CDR3: CASSIIDSLGSQFF. The CDR3 coding sequence is TGTGCCAGCAGCATAATTGACTCCCTCGGCTCTCAGTTCTTC.

This clone was found once. The chain employs TRBV18 and TRBJ1-1, with 8 bases aligning to TRBD1. Germline CDR1 and CDR2: KGHSH and LQKENI. The trim removed 0 bases at V and 4 bases at J, leaving 7 bases unmatched. There are 16 residues in the CDR3. CDR3 amino acids: CASSPPIGQGGTEAFF. For the CDR3, the DNA is TGTGCCAGCTCACCACCGATCGGACAGGGAGGCACTGAAGCTTTCTTT.

The rearrangement uses TRBV5-1 and TRBJ2-2, with 8 nucleotides matching TRBD1. CDR3 length equals 16 residues. V lost 1 base, J lost 1 base, and 3 bases stayed unmatched. CDR1 is SGHRS, CDR2 YFSETQ, per germline. As DNA, the CDR3 is TGCGCCAGCAGCTTGTCGACAGGGGTGAACACCGGGGAGCTGTTTTTT. Encoded protein: CASSLSTGVNTGELFF.

The V call is TRBV5-4, the J call TRBJ2-2; TRBD1 aligns across 9 bases. This CDR3 is 15 amino acids long. Germline V lookup: CDR1 SGHNT, CDR2 YYREEE (reference sequence). V lost 5 bases and J lost 4; bases outside the gene matches: 6. This CDR3 is CASSRDRGVTGELFF. CDR3 bases: TGTGCCAGCAGTCGAGACAGGGGGGTCACCGGGGAGCTGTTTTTT. Variable domain in full (rest from reference TRBV5-4 and TRBJ2-2): ETGVTQSPTHLIKTRGQQVTLRCSSQSGHNTVSWYQQALGQGPQFIFQYYREEENGRGNFPPRFSGLQFPNYSSELNVNALELDDSALYLCASSRDRGVTGELFFGEGSRLTVL.

The chain has TRBV25-1 and TRBJ1-6; possibly TRBD1 for D (5 bases). CDR1 and CDR2 from the germline V gene are MGHDK and SYGVNS. The ends were cut back, 4 bases at V and 10 bases at J, with 8 bases in the middle. The CDR3 is 12 amino acids. The CDR3 loop is CASSGQYSPLHF. The CDR3 nucleotides read TGTGCCAGCAGTGGACAGTACTCACCCCTCCACTTT.

This chain connects TRBV6-6 to TRBJ2-1; 10 bases are shared with TRBD2. V was clipped by 1 base and J by 2 bases; unmatched bases: 2. This CDR3 region has 16 residues. The germline CDR1 and CDR2 sequences are MNHNY and SVGAGI (reference sequence). The CDR3 loop reads CASSYWTSGTYNEQFF. DNA for the CDR3: TGTGCCAGCAGTTACTGGACTAGCGGAACCTACAATGAGCAGTTCTTC.

This chain joins TRBV2 and TRBJ2-7, with no clear D. Germline assignment: CDR1 SNHLY and CDR2 FYNNEI. CDR3 size: 16 residues. V dropped 7 bases and J dropped 0 bases, with 19 bases sitting between them. CDR3 region: CASINGITVSSYEQYF. CDR3 in DNA: TGTGCCAGCATCAACGGAATAACAGTGAGCTCCTACGAGCAGTACTTC.

The chain carries TRBV2 and TRBJ2-5; TRBD1 might be the D (6 bases). The CDR3 consists of 14 residues. Trimming pared 7 bases from V and 5 bases from J, leaving 17 bases between. In germline, CDR1 is SNHLY, CDR2 FYNNEI. The DNA of the CDR3 is TGTGCCAGCAAGGGGCAGGGGAATTCGGAGACCCAGTACTTC. Protein sequence: CASKGQGNSETQYF.

This clone was observed a single time. The V gene is TRBV6-1, the J gene TRBJ1-6, with 7 bases fitting TRBD1. The germline CDR1 and CDR2 sequences are MNHNS and SASEGT. This CDR3 spans 16 amino acids. The V and J ends lost 4 bases and 8 bases, in that order; junction bases with no gene match: 11. CDR3 protein: CASSADRIRGDSPLHF. In DNA form, the CDR3 reads TGTGCCAGCAGTGCGGACAGGATCCGCGGGGATTCACCCCTCCACTTT.

This sequence joins TRBV12-3 or TRBV12-4 and TRBJ2-7; D unclear. This CDR3 comprises 12 residues. With 3 bases removed from V and 5 bases from J, the gap between germline ends came to 8 bases. In nucleotides, the CDR3 is TGTGCCAGCAGTTTCCGCAGGCACGAGCAGTACTTC. Its protein is CASSFRRHEQYF.

This rearrangement joins TRBV5-1 to TRBJ2-3; D may be TRBD1 (5 bases). Deletions cut 1 base from V and 2 bases from J, with 8 bases between. The germline V gene has CDR1 SGHRS and CDR2 YFSETQ. The CDR3 contains 14 residues. CDR3 protein: CASSLQGNTDTQYF. Written as DNA, the CDR3 is TGCGCCAGCAGCTTGCAGGGTAACACAGATACGCAGTATTTT.